This T cell receptor (beta chain) emerged from a study of shared clonotypes between healthy human individuals. V was pared by 3 bases and J by 5 bases, with 13 bases between. The CDR3 runs to 14 residues. Germline values: CDR1 SNHLY, CDR2 FYNNEI. Profiling relied on immunoSEQ multiplex PCR, and the TCRdb table lists in-frame clones only, not all of them. The repertoire holds more than 400,000 clones, roughly 95% seen once, with about 0.068% in the top ten. The sequence was obtained from a woman aged 30 to 39 in good health. Sequenced sample: naive CD4+ T cells sorted from blood. Sample subset: CD45RA+ positively selected. This chain links TRBV2 with TRBJ2-5; D may match TRBD1 or TRBD2 (6 bases each). DNA of the CDR3: TGTGCCAGCAGTGAGCAGGGGAGGATGGAGACCCAGTACTTC. This sequence encodes CASSEQGRMETQYF.